Detailed here is one TCR beta chain. What it binds is unknown. This entry belongs to a study of T cell responses to AZD1222 COVID-19 vaccine. Findings and limits, study-wide: Donors were largely white British and mainly female; clonal diversity was possibly underestimated.

Profiled with immunoSEQ multiplex PCR; TCRdb holds only in-frame clones, not every one. This table holds 150,000 to 200,000 clones, 90% to 95% found once. Trimming left V 0 bases short and J 4 bases short, with 7 bases between. This CDR3 spans 14 amino acids. Germline loops: CDR1 SGHRS, CDR2 YFSETQ. The chain carries TRBV5-1 and TRBJ1-4; unclear D gene. Sequences were derived from peripheral blood, sampled on day 0 of AZD1222 vaccination. The sequence came from an adult in good health. The CDR3, as DNA: TGCGCCAGCAGCTTGGAAAGTTTTAATGAAAAACTGTTTTTT. Protein: CASSLESFNEKLFF.